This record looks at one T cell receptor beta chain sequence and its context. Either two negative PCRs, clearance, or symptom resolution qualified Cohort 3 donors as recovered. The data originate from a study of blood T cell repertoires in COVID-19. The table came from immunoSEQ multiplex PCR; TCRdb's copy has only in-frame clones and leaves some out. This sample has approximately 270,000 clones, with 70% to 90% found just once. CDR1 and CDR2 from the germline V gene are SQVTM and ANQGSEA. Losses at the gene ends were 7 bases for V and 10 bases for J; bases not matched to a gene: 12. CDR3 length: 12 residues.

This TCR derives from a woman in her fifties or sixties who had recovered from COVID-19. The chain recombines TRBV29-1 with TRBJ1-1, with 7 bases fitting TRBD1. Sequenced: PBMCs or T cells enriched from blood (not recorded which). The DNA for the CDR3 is TGCAGCGCAGAGGGACAGTTGAGAGGAGCTTTCTTT. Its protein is CSAEGQLRGAFF.